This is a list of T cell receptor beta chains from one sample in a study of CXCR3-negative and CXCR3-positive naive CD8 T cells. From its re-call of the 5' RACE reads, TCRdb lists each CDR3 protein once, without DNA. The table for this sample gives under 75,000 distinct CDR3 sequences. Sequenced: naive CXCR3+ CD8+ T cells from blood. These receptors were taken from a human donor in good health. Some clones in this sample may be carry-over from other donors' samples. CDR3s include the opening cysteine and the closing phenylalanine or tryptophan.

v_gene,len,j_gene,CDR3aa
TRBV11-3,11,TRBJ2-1,CASSLRDEQFF
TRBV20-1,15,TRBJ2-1,CSAVDTQSSYNEQFF
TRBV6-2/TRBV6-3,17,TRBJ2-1,CASSYLGAFSSYNEQFF
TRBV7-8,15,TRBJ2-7,CASSLDPSVSYEQYF
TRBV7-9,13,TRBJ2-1,CATVGQGGNEQFF
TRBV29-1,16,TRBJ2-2,CSVSLPGDRTTGELFF
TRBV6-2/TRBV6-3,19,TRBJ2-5,CASSPPTRTAASPKETQYF
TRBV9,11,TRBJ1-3,CASGGGNTIYF
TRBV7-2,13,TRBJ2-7,CASSFLGDYEQYF
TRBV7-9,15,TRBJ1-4,CASSLLQGGNEKLFF
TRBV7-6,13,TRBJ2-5,CASSLEASETQYF
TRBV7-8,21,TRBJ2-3,CASRPIGTSGGHNSRTDTQYF
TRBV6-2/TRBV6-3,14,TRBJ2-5,CASSYSRGEETQYF
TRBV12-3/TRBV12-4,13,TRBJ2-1,CASSLGLAGGIFF
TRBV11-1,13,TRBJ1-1,CASSLSVNTEAFF
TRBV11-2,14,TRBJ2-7,CASSLGTGRYEQYF
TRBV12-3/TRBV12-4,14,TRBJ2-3,CASSSGGSTDTQYF
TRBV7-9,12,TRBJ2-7,CASSRSYHEQYF
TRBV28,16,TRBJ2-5,CASSLPSGRYQETQYF
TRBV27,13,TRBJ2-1,CASSLRAPVEQFF
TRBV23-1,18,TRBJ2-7,CASGATGGPKSGGFEQYF
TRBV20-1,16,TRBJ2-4,CSASRSGGASKNIQYF
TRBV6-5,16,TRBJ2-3,CASSAPGLAGPDTQYF
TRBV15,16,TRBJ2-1,CATTSTSGGSYNEQFF
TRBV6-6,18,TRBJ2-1,CASSYSMSSGGSYNEQFF
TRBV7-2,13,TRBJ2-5,CASAQGGLETQYF
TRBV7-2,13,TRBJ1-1,CASSLGGRTEAFF
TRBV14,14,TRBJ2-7,CASSQGGGFHEQYF
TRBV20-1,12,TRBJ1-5,CSARDREQPQHF
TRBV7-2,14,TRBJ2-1,CASTSWDSYNEQFF
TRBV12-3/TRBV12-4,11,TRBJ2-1,CASTERSEQFF
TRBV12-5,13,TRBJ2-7,CASGLSDSYEQYF
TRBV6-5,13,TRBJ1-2,CATKPSGFCGYTF
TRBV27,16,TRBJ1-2,CASSFYRDNHNYGYTF
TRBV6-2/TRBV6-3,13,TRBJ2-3,CAMGQTGTDTQYF
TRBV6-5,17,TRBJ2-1,CASTQGRRDNSYNEQFF